The 23 T cell receptor beta chains below come from one sample, sequenced in a study of T cells in localized non-small cell lung cancer. Profiled with immunoSEQ multiplex PCR; TCRdb holds only in-frame clones, not every one. The table lists about 3,400 clones, around 30% of them singletons. The source material was lung tumor tissue, sampled before any cancer treatment. The receptors stem from a female donor older than 55 with stage I lung adenocarcinoma.

The genes are TRBV6-8 and TRBJ2-7; 12 bases match TRBD2. Germline assignment: CDR1 MNHGY and CDR2 SAAAGT. The junction had 5 bases not matched to a gene; V was cut back by 4 bases and J by 4 bases. CDR3 length equals 15 residues. CDR3 protein: CASSFPGTSGYEQYF. Written as DNA, the CDR3 is TGTGCCAGCAGTTTTCCCGGGACTAGCGGGTACGAGCAGTACTTC.

This clone was found a few times. The chain recombines TRBV9 with TRBJ2-7, with D perhaps being TRBD1 or TRBD2 (6 bases each). Germline V gene data show CDR1 as SGDLS and CDR2 as YYNGEE. V dropped 4 bases and J dropped 7 bases, with 18 bases sitting between them. The CDR3 consists of 14 residues. CDR3: CASSTHSGAREQYF. The CDR3 DNA follows: TGTGCCAGCAGCACACACTCGGGGGCTAGGGAGCAGTACTTC.

This chain uses TRBV5-1 with TRBJ1-4; weak D call: TRBD1 (5 bases). The CDR3 is made up of 15 amino acids. CDR1 is SGHRS, CDR2 YFSETQ, per germline. V was shortened by 0 bases and J by 4 bases, with 10 bases between the two germline ends. CDR3 region: CASSLEQGDNEKLFF. CDR3 coding DNA: TGCGCCAGCAGCTTGGAGCAGGGTGATAATGAAAAACTGTTTTTT. Using reference TRBV5-1 and TRBJ1-4 for the parts outside the CDR3, the full variable domain is KAGVTQTPRYLIKTRGQQVTLSCSPISGHRSVSWYQQTPGQGLQFLFEYFSETQRNKGNFPGRFSGRQFSNSRSEMNVSTLELGDSALYLCASSLEQGDNEKLFFGSGTQLSVL.

This clone came up a few times. This chain joins TRBV11-3 and TRBJ1-1; D remains unclear. The germline V gene has CDR1 SGHNT and CDR2 YENEEA. The V gene lost 0 bases and the J gene lost 1 base, with 9 bases spanning the gap. CDR3 size: 15 residues. CDR3 region: CASSLDPGRNTEAFF. The CDR3 bases are TGTGCCAGCAGCTTAGATCCGGGCCGGAACACTGAAGCTTTCTTT.

The chain links TRBV11-3 to TRBJ1-2; 7 nucleotides line up with TRBD1. Germline CDR1 reads SGHNT; CDR2 reads YENEEA. Losses at the gene ends were 4 bases for V and 7 bases for J; bases not matched to a gene: 12. This CDR3 comprises 15 residues. CDR3 in amino acids: CASSSMGQIRRGYTF. CDR3 sequence (DNA): TGTGCCAGCAGCTCAATGGGACAGATTCGTCGTGGCTACACCTTC.

V gene TRBV25-1 combines with J gene TRBJ1-3; the D gene is possibly TRBD1 (5 bases). V was trimmed by 0 bases and J by 5 bases, leaving 14 bases between them. CDR1 and CDR2 (germline): MGHDK, SYGVNS. CDR3 length equals 16 residues. CDR3 sequence: CASSEYSSGRRNTIYF. CDR3 DNA sequence: TGTGCCAGCAGTGAATACTCGTCGGGGCGGAGAAACACCATATATTTT.

V is TRBV6-8 and J is TRBJ1-1; no definite D call. V shed 5 bases and J shed 1 base, with 14 bases lying between them. This CDR3 region has 15 residues. Germline CDR1 and CDR2: MNHGY and SAAAGT. As DNA, the CDR3 is TGTGCCAGCAGTGAGCCCCCGGATTCGAACACTGAAGCTTTCTTT. Protein: CASSEPPDSNTEAFF.

This clone is classed as medium-sized. V and J are TRBV4-1 and TRBJ1-2, with 11 nucleotides matching TRBD1. CDR1 MGHRA and CDR2 YSYEKL come from the germline V gene. J was trimmed by 4 bases and V by 1 base; bases with no gene match: 8. The CDR3 covers 17 residues. This CDR3 is CASSQGPDRGLVYGYTF. The DNA for the CDR3 is TGCGCCAGCAGCCAAGGACCGGACAGGGGGCTGGTCTATGGCTACACCTTC.

This clone was counted between two and nine times. V gene TRBV11-3 combines with J gene TRBJ1-2, with D tentatively TRBD1 (6 bases). This CDR3 contains 14 residues. CDR1 and CDR2 (germline): SGHNT, YENEEA. Deletions cut 0 bases from V and 4 bases from J, with 9 bases between. The CDR3 DNA reads TGTGCCAGCAGCTTAGACAGGGGAAGCTATGGCTACACCTTC. Translation gives CASSLDRGSYGYTF.

The chain employs TRBV5-1 and TRBJ2-5; TRBD1 is a possible D gene (7 bases). CDR3 length equals 16 residues. The V end was cut by 9 bases, the J end by 6 bases, with 27 bases between. Germline assignment: CDR1 SGHRS and CDR2 YFSETQ. DNA for the CDR3: TGCGCCACCGGGACGGGAGCAGGGGGTGTCGGCCAGACCCAGTACTTC. It codes for CATGTGAGGVGQTQYF.

This clone was detected only a few times. The rearrangement joins TRBV15 to TRBJ1-6; D call uncertain. The CDR3 is 14 amino acids. Germline values: CDR1 LNHNV, CDR2 YYDKDF (reference sequence). V lost 4 bases, J lost 1 base, and 5 bases lay in between. The CDR3 protein is CATSIGSYNSPLHF. The CDR3 DNA is TGTGCCACCAGCATCGGATCCTATAATTCACCCCTCCACTTT.

The chain has TRBV29-1 and TRBJ2-7; D may correspond to TRBD1 or TRBD2 (7 bases each). The CDR3 spans 13 residues. Per germline, CDR1 SQVTM and CDR2 ANQGSEA. With 6 bases removed from V and 1 base from J, the gap between germline ends came to 13 bases. As DNA, the CDR3 is TGCAGCGTGAGACAGGGAGGGTCCTACGAGCAGTACTTC. Amino acids: CSVRQGGSYEQYF.

This clone was seen more than once but under ten times. The chain combines TRBV30 with TRBJ1-6, with D possibly being TRBD1 (5 bases). CDR3 length equals 16 residues. Germline V gene data show CDR1 as GTSNPN and CDR2 as SVGIG (reference sequence). The ends were cut back, 0 bases at V and 1 base at J, with 10 bases in the middle. The CDR3 reads CAWSVGGASYNSPLHF. CDR3 DNA sequence: TGTGCCTGGAGTGTCGGGGGAGCGTCCTATAATTCACCCCTCCACTTT.

This chain joins TRBV30 and TRBJ2-3; D gene uncertain. V was cut by 1 base and J by 6 bases, with 14 bases left in between. Germline V gene data show CDR1 as GTSNPN and CDR2 as SVGIG (reference sequence). The CDR3 spans 14 residues. This chain's CDR3 is CAWSGAPFRDTQYF. The CDR3 coding sequence is TGTGCCTGGAGTGGGGCCCCTTTTAGGGATACGCAGTATTTT.

This clone is medium-sized by share. The chain has TRBV6-8 and TRBJ2-1, with 14 nucleotides matching TRBD2. CDR1 and CDR2 from the germline V gene are MNHGY and SAAAGT. This CDR3 spans 14 amino acids. Germline trimming cut 5 bases from V and 6 bases from J; bases unmatched to any gene: 0. The CDR3 region is CASSGLAGGNEQFF. CDR3 coding DNA: TGTGCCAGCAGTGGACTAGCGGGGGGCAATGAGCAGTTCTTC.

This clone has only a few counts. The chain links TRBV30 to TRBJ1-5; 8 nucleotides line up with TRBD1. The CDR3 covers 13 residues. From germline, CDR1 is GTSNPN and CDR2 SVGIG (reference sequence). The V segment lost 2 bases and the J segment 10 bases; nucleotides outside the gene matches: 7. CDR3 residues: CAWSQGASHPQHF. CDR3 in DNA: TGTGCCTGGAGTCAGGGGGCGAGTCATCCCCAGCATTTT.

The chain uses TRBV19 and TRBJ1-1; 9 nucleotides agree with TRBD1. CDR1 and CDR2 (germline): LNHDA, SQIVND (reference sequence). V lost 6 bases, J lost 7 bases, and 12 bases stayed unmatched. This CDR3 is 15 amino acids long. CDR3: CASRPGDRAEIEAFF. The CDR3 DNA follows: TGTGCCAGTAGACCCGGGGACAGGGCAGAGATTGAAGCTTTCTTT.

V usage is TRBV5-1 and J usage is TRBJ1-6, with a possible D match to TRBD1 (6 bases). Trimming removed 0 bases from V and 4 bases from J, with 17 bases in between. Per germline, CDR1 SGHRS and CDR2 YFSETQ. This CDR3 contains 18 residues. The chain's CDR3 is CASSLVGQSSGYNSPLHF. The CDR3 nucleotides read TGCGCCAGCAGCTTGGTCGGACAGTCGTCAGGTTATAATTCACCCCTCCACTTT.

J is TRBJ1-2 and V is TRBV30; D not resolved. This CDR3 contains 13 residues. Germline V gene sequence: CDR1 GTSNPN, CDR2 SVGIG (reference sequence). Trimming shortened V by 8 bases and J by 0 bases, and 13 bases separated the two germline ends. The CDR3 protein is CALLREPNYGYTF. As DNA, the CDR3 is TGTGCCCTCTTACGGGAACCTAACTATGGCTACACCTTC.

This sequence joins TRBV5-1 and TRBJ1-2, with a weak D call TRBD1 (6 bases). CDR1 is SGHRS and CDR2 is YFSETQ in the germline V gene. V was cut by 0 bases and J by 7 bases, with 13 bases left in between. This CDR3 is 14 amino acids long. Here the CDR3 DNA reads TGCGCCAGCAGCTTGGACAGGGTAAGGAGTGGCTACACCTTC. This encodes CASSLDRVRSGYTF.

The chain is built from TRBV19 and TRBJ1-1; no firm D call. CDR1 LNHDA and CDR2 SQIVND come from the germline V gene (reference sequence). The V end was cut by 1 base, the J end by 5 bases, with 8 bases between. The CDR3 loop spans 13 amino acids. CDR3 sequence (DNA): TGTGCCAGTAGTATAGGATTGGGGACTGAAGCTTTCTTT. Protein sequence: CASSIGLGTEAFF.

The chain couples TRBV6-8 to TRBJ2-1; either TRBD1 or TRBD2 may fit D (6 bases each). Trimming pared 6 bases from V and 8 bases from J, leaving 26 bases between. This CDR3 contains 17 residues. Germline CDR1 MNHGY, CDR2 SAAAGT. The CDR3 DNA reads as TGTGCCAGCAGAAACGAAGATGGGGGGCGCGTCTGGGATGAGCAGTTCTTC. It encodes CASRNEDGGRVWDEQFF.

This chain uses TRBV11-3 with TRBJ2-1; TRBD2 matches 10 bases. The trim removed 4 bases at V and 10 bases at J, leaving 10 bases unmatched. CDR1 is SGHNT, CDR2 YENEEA, per germline. This CDR3 region has 15 residues. In DNA, the CDR3 is TGTGCCAGCAGCTATATGGGGCTAGCGGGGGCCGAGCAGTTCTTC. Its translation is CASSYMGLAGAEQFF.